Below are 27 T cell receptor beta chains sequenced from a single sample in a study of blood T cell repertoires in COVID-19. Generated by immunoSEQ multiplex PCR, the TCRdb table keeps only in-frame clones and is missing some. The sample carries fewer than 200,000 clones, around three quarters recorded once. Sample: peripheral blood. The receptors derive from a man in his 60s with acute or convalescent COVID-19.

CDR3 sequence: CASSLRDRVGTEAFF. In DNA, the CDR3 is TGTGCCAGCAGCCTCCGGGACAGGGTGGGTACTGAAGCTTTCTTT. This chain joins TRBV2 and TRBJ1-1; 9 nucleotides agree with TRBD1. V shed 6 bases, J shed 5 bases, and the junction held 10 bases outside the gene matches. This CDR3 has 15 residues. The germline V gene encodes CDR1 SNHLY and CDR2 FYNNEI.

V usage is TRBV14 and J usage is TRBJ2-7; no clear D. The CDR3 has 12 residues. CDR1 SGHDN and CDR2 FVKESK come from the germline V gene. The ends were cut back, 4 bases at V and 12 bases at J, with 16 bases in the middle. CDR3 sequence (DNA): TGTGCCAGCAGCCTCTCGGCAACAGTGTGGTACTTC. It codes for CASSLSATVWYF.

This rearrangement joins TRBV18 to TRBJ2-2; tentative D call: TRBD1 (6 bases). The CDR3 is 17 residues long. Between the trimmed V and J ends, which lost 3 bases and 0 bases, there was a span of 14 bases. Germline V gene data show CDR1 as KGHSH and CDR2 as LQKENI. The CDR3 region is CASSPVLQGANTGELFF. For the CDR3, the DNA is TGTGCCAGCTCACCGGTCCTACAGGGTGCGAACACCGGGGAGCTGTTTTTT. The full variable domain, rest sourced from reference TRBV18 and TRBJ2-2, is NAGVMQNPRHLVRRRGQEARLRCSPMKGHSHVYWYRQLPEEGLKFMVYLQKENIIDESGMPKERFSAEFPKEGPSILRIQQVVRGDSAAYFCASSPVLQGANTGELFFGEGSRLTVL.

The rearrangement joins TRBV30 to TRBJ1-2; 12 nucleotides match TRBD1. CDR3 length: 14 residues. With V trimmed by 3 bases and J by 4 bases, 3 bases remained unmatched. CDR1 and CDR2 (germline): GTSNPN, SVGIG (reference sequence). DNA of the CDR3: TGTGCCTGGAGGGGACAGGGGGCATTCTATGGCTACACCTTC. Amino acid sequence: CAWRGQGAFYGYTF.

The chain joins TRBV5-4 to TRBJ1-2; D is unclear. This CDR3 contains 12 residues. Germline values: CDR1 SGHNT, CDR2 YYREEE (reference sequence). V lost 1 base, J lost 8 bases, and 9 bases lay in between. For the CDR3, the DNA is TGTGCCAGCAGCTTGTCTCTAGGAGGCTACACCTTC. Its translation is CASSLSLGGYTF.

The CDR3 protein is CASSRTSGGVGSYNEQFF. Written as DNA, the CDR3 is TGTGCCAGCAGCCGGACTAGCGGGGGGGTTGGCTCCTACAATGAGCAGTTCTTC. This chain connects TRBV3-1 (or the pseudogene TRBV3-2) to TRBJ2-1; TRBD2 aligns across 15 bases. With V trimmed by 4 bases and J by 0 bases, 4 bases remained unmatched. Germline CDR1 is LGHDT and CDR2 is YNNKEL (reference sequence). The CDR3 consists of 18 residues.

V and J are TRBV4-2 and TRBJ1-1; D remains ambiguous. Germline assignment: CDR1 LGHNA and CDR2 YNFKEQ. This CDR3 comprises 15 residues. V was clipped by 0 bases and J by 1 base, with 9 bases between them. This CDR3 is CASSQEHTRNTEAFF. The CDR3 DNA follows: TGTGCCAGCAGCCAAGAACACACACGGAACACTGAAGCTTTCTTT.

For this clone: Other DNA sequences in the sample encode the same CDR3. The chain joins TRBV5-6 to TRBJ1-1, with no clear D. Germline V CDR1 and CDR2: SGHDT, YYEEEE. The length of the CDR3 is 13 residues. Between the trimmed V and J ends, which lost 4 bases and 4 bases, there was a span of 11 bases. CDR3 sequence reads: CASSPSSGTEAFF. The CDR3 nucleotides are TGTGCCAGCAGCCCCTCCAGCGGCACTGAAGCTTTCTTT.

The chain couples TRBV21-1 to TRBJ1-2. TRBV21-1 is assigned pseudogene status. CDR3 length: 19 residues. The CDR3 nucleotides read TGTGCCAGCAGCAAAGTTGGGCGCAGGCCCGGGAGGGGACTCTATGGCTACACCTTC. It is translated as CASSKVGRRPGRGLYGYTF.

The J gene is TRBJ2-7, the V gene TRBV5-6, with D uncertain. The CDR3 covers 13 residues. Germline-derived CDR1 and CDR2 are SGHDT and YYEEEE. V was shortened by 2 bases and J by 3 bases, with 9 bases between the two germline ends. CDR3 region: CASSLNYNYEQYF. The CDR3, as DNA: TGTGCCAGCAGCTTAAACTACAACTACGAGCAGTACTTC.

The CDR3 reads CASSHLGWGQASNYGYTF. The CDR3 region has the DNA TGTGCCAGCAGCCATTTGGGTTGGGGACAGGCGTCTAACTATGGCTACACCTTC. The rearrangement uses TRBV3-1 (or the pseudogene TRBV3-2) and TRBJ1-2; TRBD1 matches 8 bases. V gave up 3 bases and J gave up 0 bases; unmatched junction bases: 12. The CDR3 has 18 residues. From germline, CDR1 is LGHDT and CDR2 YNNKEL (reference sequence).

This clone was counted once. The gene calls are TRBV29-1 and TRBJ1-1, with 9 bases matching TRBD1. The CDR3 covers 14 residues. Germline V gene lookup returns CDR1 SQVTM and CDR2 ANQGSEA. Trimming removed 7 bases from V and 4 bases from J; junction bases left unmatched: 10. CDR3 sequence reads: CSAIQGADGTEAFF. Written as DNA, the CDR3 is TGCAGCGCCATACAGGGGGCGGACGGCACTGAAGCTTTCTTT.

A single count supports this clone. V gene TRBV7-2 combines with J gene TRBJ2-1; TRBD2 aligns across 8 bases. The CDR3 is 16 amino acids. V trimming: 2 bases; J trimming: 8 bases; junction bases outside the gene matches: 11. The germline CDR1 and CDR2 sequences are SGHTA and FQGNSA. CDR3: CASSLFGGASSYEQFF. Written as DNA, the CDR3 is TGTGCCAGCAGCTTATTCGGGGGGGCCTCTTCTTATGAGCAGTTCTTC.

The chain uses TRBV19 and TRBJ2-2; the match to TRBD2 covers 7 bases. Germline V CDR1 and CDR2: LNHDA, SQIVND (reference sequence). Germline trimming cut 7 bases from V and 4 bases from J; bases unmatched to any gene: 12. The length of the CDR3 is 16 residues. CDR3: CASTNGEGPPTGELFF. The CDR3 DNA sequence: TGTGCCAGTACCAACGGGGAGGGGCCTCCCACCGGGGAGCTGTTTTTT.

The chain employs TRBV9 and TRBJ2-7, with TRBD2 matching over 7 bases. V lost 2 bases, J lost 5 bases, and 7 bases stayed unmatched. Germline V CDR1 and CDR2: SGDLS, YYNGEE. This CDR3 region has 14 residues. The chain's CDR3 is CASSVGGSRNEQYF. In nucleotides, the CDR3 is TGTGCCAGCAGCGTGGGGGGGTCGAGGAACGAGCAGTACTTC.

This chain connects TRBV7-2 to TRBJ1-3; D remains unclear. The CDR3 totals 15 residues. V lost 3 bases to trimming and J lost 4 bases, with 13 bases between them. CDR1 SGHTA and CDR2 FQGNSA come from the germline V gene. This CDR3 reads CASSFDVGEGNTIYF. DNA of the CDR3: TGTGCCAGCAGCTTCGATGTGGGAGAAGGAAACACCATATATTTT.

The V call is TRBV19, the J call TRBJ2-5, with 10 bases that match TRBD2. The CDR3 contains 16 residues. J was trimmed by 5 bases and V by 2 bases; bases with no gene match: 8. CDR1 and CDR2 (germline): LNHDA, SQIVND (reference sequence). The CDR3: CASSIFWGTSEETQYF. The CDR3 coding sequence is TGTGCCAGTAGTATATTTTGGGGGACTAGCGAGGAGACCCAGTACTTC.

To note about this clone: Other DNA sequences from this sample encode an identical CDR3 as well. The chain uses TRBV7-2 and TRBJ2-7; 9 nucleotides align to TRBD1. The ends lost 2 bases at V and 4 bases at J; junction bases unmatched: 3. Per germline, CDR1 SGHTA and CDR2 FQGNSA. The CDR3 length is 14 residues. In nucleotides, the CDR3 is TGTGCCAGCAGCTTATCGGGACAGGGATACGAGCAGTACTTC. Its protein product is CASSLSGQGYEQYF. The whole variable domain, remainder taken from reference TRBV7-2 and TRBJ2-7, is GAGVSQSPSNKVTEKGKDVELRCDPISGHTALYWYRQSLGQGLEFLIYFQGNSAPDKSGLPSDRFSAERTGGSVSTLTIQRTQQEDSAVYLCASSLSGQGYEQYFGPGTRLTVT.

The V and J genes are TRBV4-1 and TRBJ1-5, with D possibly TRBD1 on 5 matching bases. V was clipped by 1 base and J by 0 bases, with 10 bases between them. Germline CDR1 reads MGHRA; CDR2 reads YSYEKL. The CDR3 has 16 residues. The CDR3 DNA reads as TGCGCCAGCAGCCAAGGACAGAGAAATAGCAATCAGCCCCAGCATTTT. Amino acid sequence: CASSQGQRNSNQPQHF.

J is TRBJ2-7 and V is TRBV9, with 8 nucleotides matching TRBD2. The germline V gene encodes CDR1 SGDLS and CDR2 YYNGEE. The CDR3 contains 14 residues. J gave up 7 bases and V 5 bases, and 11 bases lay outside the gene matches. The CDR3 DNA reads TGTGCCAGCAGGGAGGGACTAGAAAAAGGGGAGCAGTACTTC. This encodes CASREGLEKGEQYF.

This chain uses TRBV24-1 with TRBJ2-7; no clear D. In germline, CDR1 is KGHDR, CDR2 SFDVKD. V dropped 4 bases and J dropped 3 bases, with 6 bases sitting between them. The CDR3 has 12 residues. CDR3 sequence reads: CATSDGDYEQYF. CDR3 nucleotide sequence: TGTGCCACCAGTGACGGAGACTACGAGCAGTACTTC.

The V and J genes are TRBV5-4 and TRBJ2-1; 9 bases agree with TRBD1. V was pared by 5 bases and J by 4 bases, with 7 bases of the junction left unmatched. Germline-derived CDR1 and CDR2 are SGHNT and YYREEE (reference sequence). The CDR3 has 15 residues. CDR3 residues: CASSLQGARYNEQFF. CDR3 sequence (DNA): TGTGCCAGCAGTTTACAGGGGGCGAGATACAATGAGCAGTTCTTC.

V usage is TRBV12-3 or TRBV12-4 and J usage is TRBJ1-2; D may be TRBD1 (6 bases). This CDR3 has 13 amino acids. V was cut by 7 bases and J by 5 bases, with 14 bases left in between. The CDR3 protein is CASNHRVGYGYTF. The CDR3 DNA follows: TGTGCCAGCAACCACAGGGTAGGGTATGGCTACACCTTC.

The V and J genes are TRBV15 and TRBJ1-5; TRBD1 matches 7 bases. This CDR3 is built from 15 residues. Germline CDR1 LNHNV, CDR2 YYDKDF (reference sequence). J gave up 4 bases and V 3 bases, and 6 bases lay outside the gene matches. CDR3: CATSSTGVGNQPQHF. The CDR3 region has the DNA TGTGCCACCAGCAGCACAGGGGTGGGGAATCAGCCCCAGCATTTT.

The J gene is TRBJ2-1, the V gene TRBV5-1; a possible D gene is TRBD2 (5 bases). Deletions cut 0 bases from V and 2 bases from J, with 6 bases between. CDR1 is SGHRS and CDR2 is YFSETQ in the germline V gene. The CDR3 consists of 14 residues. DNA of the CDR3: TGCGCCAGCAGCTTGGGAGGGCCCTACAATGAGCAGTTCTTC. It specifies CASSLGGPYNEQFF.

The chain couples TRBV12-3 or TRBV12-4 to TRBJ2-7; D might be TRBD1 (5 bases). V was pared by 5 bases and J by 4 bases, with 6 bases between. The CDR3 spans 11 residues. The CDR3 DNA follows: TGTGCCAGCAGTGGACAATACGAGCAGTACTTC. It encodes CASSGQYEQYF.

The chain uses TRBV10-1 and TRBJ2-7; D is unresolved. From germline, CDR1 is WNHNN and CDR2 SYGVQD (reference sequence). This CDR3 comprises 12 residues. Trimming left V 6 bases short and J 0 bases short, with 6 bases between. In DNA, the CDR3 is TGCGCCAGCAGAGCAGGCTCCTACGAGCAGTACTTC. Translated, it gives CASRAGSYEQYF.